The 15 T cell receptor beta chains in this list originate from one sample, sequenced in a study of blood T cell repertoires in COVID-19. Profiling relied on immunoSEQ multiplex PCR, and the TCRdb table lists in-frame clones only, not all of them. The table lists a few hundred thousand clones, 86% of them singletons. Sequencing was carried out using PBMCs or T cells enriched from blood (not recorded which). The source of these receptors is a woman aged 25 to 45 who had been exposed to COVID-19.

The chain combines TRBV19 with TRBJ2-3; tentatively, D is TRBD1 (7 bases). This CDR3 is built from 15 residues. CDR1 LNHDA and CDR2 SQIVND come from the germline V gene (reference sequence). Between the trimmed V and J ends, which lost 8 bases and 0 bases, there was a span of 15 bases. DNA for the CDR3: TGTGCCAGTGCCTCTCAGGGGGGTAGCACAGATACGCAGTATTTT. It yields the protein CASASQGGSTDTQYF.

The rearrangement joins TRBV7-2 to TRBJ2-2; no clear D. Germline CDR1 and CDR2: SGHTA and FQGNSA. The CDR3 covers 19 residues. V was trimmed by 5 bases and J by 0 bases, leaving 22 bases between them. CDR3 nucleotide sequence: TGTGCCAGCAGCGAGACCCCCTTCCGAGACTTCGCGAACACCGGGGAGCTGTTTTTT. As protein: CASSETPFRDFANTGELFF.

The rearrangement uses TRBV5-1 and TRBJ2-2, with TRBD1 identical over 9 bases. Trimming took 3 bases from V and 3 from J; bases not matched to a gene: 0. Germline V gene lookup returns CDR1 SGHRS and CDR2 YFSETQ. This CDR3 spans 14 amino acids. The CDR3 sequence: CASSWTGDTGELFF. The CDR3 coding sequence is TGCGCCAGCAGCTGGACAGGGGACACCGGGGAGCTGTTTTTT.

This clone was observed a single time. CDR3 sequence: CASSQDLGLVLYTDTQYF. DNA of the CDR3: TGTGCCAGCAGCCAAGATCTGGGACTAGTTCTGTACACAGATACGCAGTATTTT. The chain couples TRBV3-1 (or the pseudogene TRBV3-2) to TRBJ2-3; 8 positions match TRBD2. The CDR3 is 18 amino acids. Germline CDR1 is LGHDT and CDR2 is YNNKEL (reference sequence). Losses at the gene ends were 0 bases for V and 2 bases for J; bases not matched to a gene: 10.

This chain links TRBV27 with TRBJ1-1, with 7 bases matching TRBD1. CDR3 size: 17 residues. Per germline, CDR1 MNHEY and CDR2 SMNVEV (reference sequence). V was clipped by 5 bases and J by 0 bases; unmatched bases: 12. The chain's CDR3 is CASSPSTPTGMNTEAFF. For the CDR3, the DNA is TGTGCCAGCAGTCCAAGTACCCCGACAGGGATGAACACTGAAGCTTTCTTT.

The chain joins TRBV9 to TRBJ1-1; D call uncertain. The CDR3 contains 14 residues. V shed 2 bases and J shed 1 base, with 9 bases lying between them. In germline, CDR1 is SGDLS, CDR2 YYNGEE. The CDR3 reads CASSVRGQNTEAFF. The CDR3 DNA sequence: TGTGCCAGCAGCGTGAGAGGGCAGAACACTGAAGCTTTCTTT.

In regard to this clone: The same CDR3 also results from other DNA sequences found in this sample. The genes are TRBV6-5 and TRBJ2-7; 9 bases align to TRBD1. This CDR3 has 15 amino acids. V was clipped by 0 bases and J by 3 bases; unmatched bases: 3. Germline CDR1 and CDR2: MNHEY and SVGAGI. The CDR3 nucleotides are TGTGCCAGCAGTTACTCGCGGACAGGGGACTACGAGCAGTACTTC. Translated, it gives CASSYSRTGDYEQYF.

The table lists this clone with a few counts. The V and J genes are TRBV7-9 and TRBJ1-2, with D unresolved. The germline gives CDR1 SEHNR, CDR2 FQNEAQ (reference sequence). The CDR3 spans 12 residues. The V end was cut by 8 bases, the J end by 7 bases, with 14 bases between. CDR3 DNA: TGTGCCAGCCTTGATTCTCAGGCTGGCTACACCTTC. Protein: CASLDSQAGYTF.

The V gene is TRBV7-9, the J gene TRBJ2-1; D remains unclear. This CDR3 has 16 amino acids. Germline values: CDR1 SEHNR, CDR2 FQNEAQ (reference sequence). V gave up 1 base and J gave up 9 bases, with 19 bases separating them. Here the CDR3 DNA reads TGTGCCAGCAGCTTAGTTTCCGGCCCCGGAGACTCTGAGCAGTTCTTC. Translated, it gives CASSLVSGPGDSEQFF. The variable domain in full, with the rest retrieved from reference TRBV7-9 and TRBJ2-1, is DTGVSQNPRHKITKRGQNVTFRCDPISEHNRLYWYRQTLGQGPEFLTYFQNEAQLEKSRLLSDRFSAERPKGSFSTLEIQRTEQGDSAMYLCASSLVSGPGDSEQFFGPGTRLTVL.

The CDR3 protein is CASSLAPGAGGYEQYF. In DNA form, the CDR3 reads TGCGCCAGCAGCTTGGCCCCGGGGGCGGGAGGCTACGAGCAGTACTTC. This chain connects TRBV5-1 to TRBJ2-7; TRBD2 aligns across 8 bases. The J segment lost 3 bases and the V segment lost 0 bases, leaving 8 bases of the junction unmatched. The CDR3 runs 16 residues. CDR1 and CDR2 (germline): SGHRS, YFSETQ.

The chain is built from TRBV7-8 and TRBJ2-4; D remains ambiguous. The V gene lost 5 bases and the J gene lost 0 bases, with 14 bases spanning the gap. The CDR3 covers 16 residues. Germline CDR1 is SGHVS and CDR2 is FQNEAQ. CDR3 sequence: CASSPRINLAKNIQYF. CDR3 nucleotides: TGTGCCAGCAGCCCGAGGATAAACCTAGCCAAAAACATTCAGTACTTC.

The V and J genes are TRBV10-3 and TRBJ1-1; 7 nucleotides align to TRBD1. The junction had 12 bases not matched to a gene; V was cut back by 6 bases and J by 2 bases. The length of the CDR3 is 16 residues. The germline CDR1 and CDR2 sequences are ENHRY and SYGVKD. The CDR3 region is CAISPKGGRDNTEAFF. The CDR3 DNA reads as TGTGCCATCAGCCCTAAAGGGGGCAGGGATAACACTGAAGCTTTCTTT.

The genes are TRBV5-4 and TRBJ1-4, with 8 bases aligning to TRBD1. The CDR3 is made up of 16 amino acids. V shed 4 bases and J 2 bases; nucleotides not matched to a gene: 7. Germline CDR1 SGHNT, CDR2 YYREEE (reference sequence). CDR3 coding DNA: TGTGCCAGCAGCCGCATTTACAGGGGGACTAATGAAAAACTGTTTTTT. Translation gives CASSRIYRGTNEKLFF.

The chain couples TRBV10-3 to TRBJ1-1; D gene unclear. With 8 bases removed from V and 1 base from J, the gap between germline ends came to 5 bases. The CDR3 extends over 11 amino acids. Germline V lookup: CDR1 ENHRY, CDR2 SYGVKD. CDR3 protein: CAISGNTEAFF. The CDR3 DNA reads as TGTGCCATCTCAGGGAACACTGAAGCTTTCTTT.

V usage is TRBV3-1 (or the pseudogene TRBV3-2) and J usage is TRBJ1-4, with TRBD1 identical over 11 bases. The ends lost 4 bases at V and 7 bases at J; junction bases unmatched: 5. The CDR3 has 15 residues. CDR1 is LGHDT, CDR2 YNNKEL, per germline (reference sequence). CDR3 sequence: CASSRSGTGGEKLFF. The CDR3 bases are TGTGCCAGCAGCCGGTCCGGGACAGGGGGTGAAAAACTGTTTTTT.